The rows below give T cell receptor beta chains drawn from one sample of a study of T cells in Graves' hyperthyroidism and ophthalmopathy. MiXCR was run by TCRdb on the multiplex PCR reads, yielding one entry per CDR3 protein. The table lists roughly 380,000 distinct CDR3 sequences, roughly 13% of them singletons. Sequencing used blood. Every receptor here comes from a woman in her late teens or twenties with Graves' hyperthyroidism. Each CDR3 is given without its conserved first and last residue. A D gene is named only where the DNA matches it firmly.

j_call: TRBJ2-1; v_call: TRBV10-1; d_call: TRBD2; cdr3_aa: ASSGSREGPGEQF
j_call: TRBJ2-3; v_call: TRBV7-2; d_call: NA; cdr3_aa: ASSFYGVEETDTQY
j_call: TRBJ2-3; v_call: TRBV4-3; d_call: NA; cdr3_aa: ASSSQADTQY
j_call: TRBJ2-7; v_call: TRBV6-2/TRBV6-3; d_call: TRBD1; cdr3_aa: ASSSNPGQGVYEQY
j_call: NA; v_call: TRBV9; d_call: NA; cdr3_aa: ASSVSGQLYEQF
j_call: TRBJ1-5; v_call: TRBV28; d_call: NA; cdr3_aa: ASSLIASQPQH
j_call: TRBJ2-2; v_call: TRBV7-3; d_call: NA; cdr3_aa: ASSNGLNTGELF
j_call: TRBJ2-1; v_call: TRBV20-1; d_call: NA; cdr3_aa: SAYYGGSSYNEQF
j_call: TRBJ1-2; v_call: TRBV18; d_call: NA; cdr3_aa: ASSPPGKTGYDYGYT
j_call: TRBJ2-3; v_call: TRBV12-3/TRBV12-4; d_call: TRBD2; cdr3_aa: ASSRWASGRADTQY
j_call: TRBJ2-2; v_call: TRBV20-1; d_call: NA; cdr3_aa: SAPGTTNTGELF
j_call: TRBJ2-1; v_call: TRBV2; d_call: TRBD2; cdr3_aa: ASRDLAGPF
j_call: TRBJ1-1; v_call: TRBV18; d_call: NA; cdr3_aa: ASSPQGGLFGTEAF
j_call: TRBJ1-1; v_call: TRBV20-1; d_call: NA; cdr3_aa: SAPKDGNTEAF
j_call: TRBJ1-3; v_call: TRBV27; d_call: TRBD1; cdr3_aa: ASSLTGGFGNTIY
j_call: TRBJ2-3; v_call: TRBV7-9; d_call: NA; cdr3_aa: ASSVTPGATTQY
j_call: TRBJ2-3; v_call: TRBV7-3; d_call: NA; cdr3_aa: ASSSDRDTQY
j_call: TRBJ2-7; v_call: TRBV2; d_call: NA; cdr3_aa: ASTRDGTYEQY
j_call: TRBJ1-4; v_call: TRBV12-3/TRBV12-4; d_call: TRBD1; cdr3_aa: ASSPAPTGSEKLF
j_call: TRBJ2-7; v_call: TRBV28; d_call: NA; cdr3_aa: ATLTLGGKAYEQY
j_call: TRBJ2-5; v_call: TRBV5-1; d_call: TRBD2; cdr3_aa: ASRIASGNQETQY
j_call: TRBJ2-2; v_call: TRBV6-4; d_call: TRBD2; cdr3_aa: ASSEREPGELF
j_call: TRBJ1-2; v_call: TRBV19; d_call: NA; cdr3_aa: ASTTGQGYGYT
j_call: TRBJ1-1; v_call: TRBV27; d_call: NA; cdr3_aa: ASSLNSMNTEAF